This T cell receptor beta chain came from a study of blood T cell repertoires in COVID-19. In germline, CDR1 is GTSNPN, CDR2 SVGIG (reference sequence). The CDR3 sequence is 15 residues long. V was clipped by 5 bases and J by 4 bases; unmatched bases: 13. TCRdb's copy holds only in-frame clones and misses some; the assay was immunoSEQ multiplex PCR. Of 300,000 to 350,000 clones detected, about nine tenths appear once; the ten largest clones hold about 0.94%. The clonotype was recovered from a woman aged 30 to 39 who had been exposed to COVID-19. The sequenced sample was PBMCs or T cells enriched from blood (not recorded which). The rearrangement uses TRBV30 and TRBJ1-1; TRBD1 aligns across 7 bases. Here the CDR3 reads CAWGLPGGGRTEAFF. The CDR3 coding sequence is TGTGCCTGGGGCCTCCCAGGGGGTGGTCGCACTGAAGCTTTCTTT.